This T cell receptor beta chain originates from a study of blood T cell repertoires in COVID-19. Study summary: Sources were T cells, B-cell-depleted T cells, or PBMCs; the material itself was cDNA or gDNA.

Participant ages covered roughly 18 to 89 years across approximately 25 US areas. Recovered participants had two consecutive negative NP/OP PCR tests, healthcare professional clearance, or symptom resolution. Sequencing was performed with immunoSEQ multiplex PCR; in TCRdb, only in-frame clones are kept and a portion is missing. The repertoire holds about 220,000 clones, with about four fifths as singletons. Trimming removed 2 bases at V and 3 bases at J, with 11 bases between. Germline V gene data show CDR1 as MNHEY and CDR2 as SVGEGT. The CDR3 spans 15 residues. The clonotype originates from a woman aged 60-70 years who had recovered from COVID-19. Sequencing was done on a sample of PBMCs or T cells enriched from blood (not recorded which). This chain uses TRBV6-2 or TRBV6-3 with TRBJ1-5; TRBD1 might be the D (6 bases). This CDR3 is CASSYDGQINQPQHF. The DNA of the CDR3 is TGTGCCAGCAGTTACGATGGACAGATCAATCAGCCCCAGCATTTT.